This entry is about one TCR beta chain. The data belong to a study of blood T cell repertoires in COVID-19. Study-wide context: Samples of COVID-19 (acute and convalescent) were obtained from the United States, Italy and Spain. Nucleic acid was either cDNA or gDNA, and it came from T cells, B-cell-depleted T cells, or PBMCs.

Original methodology: Using reference gene primer amplification, nucleated cell counts were estimated. The repertoire was sequenced with immunoSEQ multiplex PCR; TCRdb's copy has only in-frame clones and lacks some. Clonal size and the V and J genes are those of that table, whereas D and trimming came from the DNA. This table holds 130,000 to 150,000 clones, about nine tenths found once. This TCR derives from a human donor in a cohort sampled during active COVID-19. Sequenced input: peripheral blood.

CDR3 nucleotide sequence: TGTGCCAGCTGTCGGAGACAGGGCACCTCGGGTAATGAAAAACTGTTTTTT. The encoded protein is CASCRRQGTSGNEKLFF. The chain has TRBV2 and TRBJ1-4; the match to TRBD1 covers 7 bases. This CDR3 comprises 17 residues. The ends lost 8 bases at V and 4 bases at J; junction bases unmatched: 16. Germline assignment: CDR1 SNHLY and CDR2 FYNNEI.